This TCR beta chain was sequenced for a study of CD4+ T cells in melanoma. The study's findings and limits: A reported correlation linked neoantigen-specific CD4+ T cells to CD8+, macrophage and B cell function. Reportedly, melanoma neoantigen-specific CD4+ T cells showed varied differentiation states.

The table came from immunoSEQ multiplex PCR; TCRdb's copy has only in-frame clones and leaves some out. The profile shows more than 20,000 clones, 78% of them singletons. J lost 4 bases, V lost 4 bases, and 15 bases had no gene match. Germline CDR1 is SGHVS and CDR2 is FQNEAQ. The CDR3 extends over 17 amino acids. About this clone: Its antigen remains unidentified.

The chain couples TRBV7-8 to TRBJ2-5; the match to TRBD2 covers 7 bases. This TCR was sampled from a human donor with melanoma. The DNA for the CDR3 is TGTGCCAGCAGCTCGTCCTTCCGCCCTGGGGGGGGAGAGACCCAGTACTTC. Translating gives CASSSSFRPGGGETQYF.